Listed here is a single TCR beta chain. What it binds is unknown. This entry comes from a study of cytomegalovirus exposure and HLA in healthy donors. As for the study in general: Falling in the Caucasian-associated ancestry cluster were about 83% of 350 to 400 genotyped donors.

The PCR used 60 Vbeta and 13 Jbeta primers. As originally analysed: A later analysis tallied about 80 million unique TCR beta chains, approximately 11 million of them shared. Using immunoSEQ multiplex PCR, the repertoire was profiled, and TCRdb retains in-frame clones only, with some absent. V, J and clone size are those of that table, while D and trimming were read from the DNA. Among more than 95,000 clones listed, about four fifths were seen once. Study-wide results and limits: A few chains linked to CMV were shown in vitro to be specific for CMV antigens. As was reported, the HLA-A and HLA-B alleles of most subjects were accurately predicted from TCR beta sequences.

Per germline, CDR1 MNHNS and CDR2 SASEGT. The length of the CDR3 is 15 residues. After removal of 5 bases from V and 3 bases from J, the junction contained 10 bases not matched to a gene. This clonotype originated in a woman aged 25 to 45 in good health and CMV-seronegative. The chain is built from TRBV6-1 and TRBJ2-7, with 7 bases aligning to TRBD1. Source material: PBMCs. The CDR3 nucleotides read TGTGCCAGCAGTCCGCGGAATAGGGACAGCTACGAGCAGTACTTC. Residues: CASSPRNRDSYEQYF.